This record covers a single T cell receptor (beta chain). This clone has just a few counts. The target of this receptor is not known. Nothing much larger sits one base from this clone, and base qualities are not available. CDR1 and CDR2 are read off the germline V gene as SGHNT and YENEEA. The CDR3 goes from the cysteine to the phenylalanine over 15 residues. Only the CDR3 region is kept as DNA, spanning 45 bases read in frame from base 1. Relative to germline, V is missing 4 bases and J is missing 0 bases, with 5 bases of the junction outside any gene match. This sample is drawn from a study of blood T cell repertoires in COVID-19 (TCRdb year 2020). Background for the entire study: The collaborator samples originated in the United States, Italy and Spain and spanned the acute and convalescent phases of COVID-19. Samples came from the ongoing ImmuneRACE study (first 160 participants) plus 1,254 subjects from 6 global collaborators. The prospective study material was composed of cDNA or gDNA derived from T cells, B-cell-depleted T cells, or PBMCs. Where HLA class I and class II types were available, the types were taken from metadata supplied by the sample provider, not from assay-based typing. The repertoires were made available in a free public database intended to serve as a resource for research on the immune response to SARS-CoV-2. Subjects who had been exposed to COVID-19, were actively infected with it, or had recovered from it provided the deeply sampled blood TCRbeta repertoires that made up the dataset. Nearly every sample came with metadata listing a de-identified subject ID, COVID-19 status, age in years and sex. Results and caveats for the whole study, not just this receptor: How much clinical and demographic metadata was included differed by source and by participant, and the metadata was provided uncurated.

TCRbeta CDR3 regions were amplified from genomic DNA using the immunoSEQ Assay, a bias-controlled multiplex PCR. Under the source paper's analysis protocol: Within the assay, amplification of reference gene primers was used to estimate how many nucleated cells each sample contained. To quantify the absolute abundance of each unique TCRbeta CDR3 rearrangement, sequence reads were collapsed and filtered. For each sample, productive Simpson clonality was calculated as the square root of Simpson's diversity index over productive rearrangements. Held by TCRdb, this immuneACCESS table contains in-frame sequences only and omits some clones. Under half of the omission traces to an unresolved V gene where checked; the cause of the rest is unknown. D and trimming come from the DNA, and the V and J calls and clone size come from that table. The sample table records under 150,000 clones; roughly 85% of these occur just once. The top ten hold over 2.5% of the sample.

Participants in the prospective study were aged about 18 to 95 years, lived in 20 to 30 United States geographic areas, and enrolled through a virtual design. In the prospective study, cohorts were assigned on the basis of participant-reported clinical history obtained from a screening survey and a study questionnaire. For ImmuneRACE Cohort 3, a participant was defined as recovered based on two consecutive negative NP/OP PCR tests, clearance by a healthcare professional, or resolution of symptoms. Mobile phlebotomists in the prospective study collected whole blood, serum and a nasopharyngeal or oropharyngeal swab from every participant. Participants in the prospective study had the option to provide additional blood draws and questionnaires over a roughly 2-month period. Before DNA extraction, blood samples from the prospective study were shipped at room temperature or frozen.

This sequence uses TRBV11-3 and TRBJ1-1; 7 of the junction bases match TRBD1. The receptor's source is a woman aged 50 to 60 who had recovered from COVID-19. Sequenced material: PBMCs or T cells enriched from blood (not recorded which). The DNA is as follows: TGTGCCAGCAGCTCGAACAGGGGTATGAACACTGAAGCTTTCTTT. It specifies CASSSNRGMNTEAFF.